The 8 T cell receptor beta chains below come from one sample, sequenced in a study of blood T cell repertoires in COVID-19. Here immunoSEQ multiplex PCR was the method, and the copy in TCRdb shows in-frame clones only, minus some. Altogether about 260,000 clones are present, around 88% being singletons, with the ten largest covering approximately 1.2%. Sequences were obtained from PBMCs or T cells enriched from blood (not recorded which). The receptors originated from a middle-aged woman with acute COVID-19.

The chain has TRBV27 and TRBJ2-7, with 10 bases identical to TRBD2. The germline CDR1 and CDR2 sequences are MNHEY and SMNVEV (reference sequence). CDR3 length: 15 amino acids. The V segment lost 5 bases and the J segment 5 bases; nucleotides outside the gene matches: 9. This CDR3 is CASSPTGLAKHEQYF. The DNA of the CDR3 is TGTGCCAGCAGTCCCACGGGACTAGCGAAACACGAGCAGTACTTC.

The V and J genes are TRBV4-1 and TRBJ1-5, with 7 nucleotides matching TRBD1. This CDR3 is 17 amino acids long. The J segment lost 1 base and the V segment lost 3 bases, leaving 9 bases of the junction unmatched. Germline CDR1 MGHRA, CDR2 YSYEKL. CDR3 region: CASSHSDRVASNQPQHF. The CDR3 DNA reads TGCGCCAGCAGCCACTCTGACAGGGTGGCGAGCAATCAGCCCCAGCATTTT.

This chain joins TRBV18 and TRBJ2-5; TRBD2 aligns across 12 bases. V was clipped by 1 base and J by 5 bases; unmatched bases: 11. The germline CDR1 and CDR2 sequences are KGHSH and LQKENI. This CDR3 has 18 residues. CDR3 sequence (DNA): TGTGCCAGCTCACCACGACTAGCGGGAGACGGGGTTACGGAGACCCAGTACTTC. Amino acids: CASSPRLAGDGVTETQYF.

This chain uses TRBV3-1 (or the pseudogene TRBV3-2) with TRBJ1-1, with D unclear. The CDR3 runs 15 residues. The V and J ends lost 0 bases and 2 bases respectively, with 10 bases between them. Germline lookup yields CDR1 LGHDT and CDR2 YNNKEL (reference sequence). CDR3 sequence (DNA): TGTGCCAGCAGCCAAGATCGAGGGCTTAACACTGAAGCTTTCTTT. Translation gives CASSQDRGLNTEAFF.

This rearrangement joins TRBV6-2 or TRBV6-3 to TRBJ2-5, with 7 bases fitting TRBD1. Germline V CDR1 and CDR2: MNHEY, SVGEGT. This CDR3 spans 14 amino acids. After removal of 5 bases from V and 5 bases from J, the junction contained 8 bases not matched to a gene. The CDR3 DNA reads as TGTGCCAGCAGTAGGGGACAGCTCGGGGAGACCCAGTACTTC. The encoded protein is CASSRGQLGETQYF.

This sequence joins TRBV5-4 and TRBJ1-1; D perhaps matches TRBD1 (5 bases). The CDR3 contains 12 residues. The germline V gene has CDR1 SGHNT and CDR2 YYREEE (reference sequence). The germline V and J ends were trimmed by 0 bases and 12 bases, with 12 bases remaining between them. The CDR3 DNA reads TGTGCCAGCAGCTTGGATGGGCAGGGAACTTTCTTT. Its protein is CASSLDGQGTFF. The full variable domain, completed using reference TRBV5-4 and TRBJ1-1, is ETGVTQSPTHLIKTRGQQVTLRCSSQSGHNTVSWYQQALGQGPQFIFQYYREEENGRGNFPPRFSGLQFPNYSSELNVNALELDDSALYLCASSLDGQGTFFGQGTRLTVV.

The chain combines TRBV9 with TRBJ1-2; 8 bases fit TRBD1. V lost 2 bases to trimming and J lost 8 bases; unmatched junction nucleotides: 11. Germline V gene data show CDR1 as SGDLS and CDR2 as YYNGEE. CDR3 size: 15 residues. DNA for the CDR3: TGTGCCAGCAGCGTGGCGGACAGGGCTTTTTGGGGCTACACCTTC. Its translation: CASSVADRAFWGYTF. Full variable domain (outside the CDR3, taken from reference TRBV9 and TRBJ1-2): DSGVTQTPKHLITATGQRVTLRCSPRSGDLSVYWYQQSLDQGLQFLIQYYNGEERAKGNILERFSAQQFPDLHSELNLSSLELGDSALYFCASSVADRAFWGYTFGSGTRLTVV.

The chain joins TRBV12-3 or TRBV12-4 to TRBJ1-2; tentative D call: TRBD1 (6 bases). The CDR3 extends over 13 amino acids. Trimming shortened V by 6 bases and J by 4 bases, and 12 bases separated the two germline ends. The CDR3 sequence is CASSNGQLYGYTF. The CDR3 DNA reads TGTGCCAGCAGCAATGGACAGCTCTATGGCTACACCTTC.